This T cell receptor (beta chain) is from a study of blood T cells in healthy people across ages. Study-wide findings and caveats: More naive CD4+ cells and higher diversity were found in long-lived than in aged donors. Observed TCR beta diversity per million T cells went down as age went up. This fall followed a roughly linear course with age.

Combining a sample-barcoded 5' primer with a J-beta primer mix, a second PCR ran for roughly 7 to 12 cycles. TCRdb fed the 5' RACE reads into MiXCR, producing one record per CDR3 protein. Found here are 1.5 million to 2 million distinct CDR3 sequences, around half of them singletons; the top ten hold over 2%. The CDR3 is 17 residues long. The germline CDR1 and CDR2 sequences are SGHDT and YYEEEE. With 0 bases clipped from V and 2 bases from J, the junction kept 8 bases outside the gene matches. A word on this clonotype: Its matching antigen is unknown.

The clonotype originates from a woman aged 40 to 50 in good health. The sample was blood. The chain links TRBV5-6 to TRBJ2-5; 9 bases are a match to TRBD2. CDR3 bases: TGTGCCAGCAGCTTGGCCATAACTAGCGGGCATCAAGAGACCCAGTACTTC. Its translation is CASSLAITSGHQETQYF.